The 26 T cell receptor beta chains presented below share a single source sample, sequenced in a study of cytomegalovirus exposure and HLA in healthy donors. A multiplex PCR was run with 60 Vbeta primers and 13 Jbeta primers. The protocol was immunoSEQ multiplex PCR, while the TCRdb copy is restricted to in-frame clones and leaves out a portion. The table includes tens of thousands of clones, approximately 60% detected once. Sequencing input: PBMCs. Every receptor here comes from a woman between 50 and 59 years old in good health and CMV-seropositive.

V usage is TRBV19 and J usage is TRBJ2-7; D is perhaps TRBD1 (5 bases). This CDR3 has 16 residues. Germline V gene data show CDR1 as LNHDA and CDR2 as SQIVND (reference sequence). V was clipped by 1 base and J by 2 bases, with 15 bases between them. CDR3 in amino acids: CASSIGRGAKPYEQYF. CDR3 bases: TGTGCCAGTAGTATAGGTAGGGGCGCGAAGCCCTACGAGCAGTACTTC.

This sequence joins TRBV28 and TRBJ2-7; TRBD1 matches 7 bases. Per germline, CDR1 MDHEN and CDR2 SYDVKM. V lost 3 bases, J lost 0 bases, and 2 bases stayed unmatched. The length of the CDR3 is 14 residues. The CDR3 DNA follows: TGTGCCAGCAGTTTCGGGACAGCCTCCTACGAGCAGTACTTC. Translating gives CASSFGTASYEQYF.

This sequence joins TRBV19 and TRBJ1-1; 7 bases map to TRBD1. Germline trimming cut 6 bases from V and 5 bases from J; bases unmatched to any gene: 6. This CDR3 region has 13 residues. CDR1 is LNHDA, CDR2 SQIVND, per germline (reference sequence). In DNA, the CDR3 is TGTGCCAGTAGCCGACAGGGACGTACTGAAGCTTTCTTT. It codes for CASSRQGRTEAFF.

The V gene is TRBV7-2, the J gene TRBJ1-2; TRBD1 matches 11 bases. Germline values: CDR1 SGHTA, CDR2 FQGNSA. Trimming removed 4 bases from V and 8 bases from J; junction bases left unmatched: 6. The CDR3 covers 14 residues. The DNA of the CDR3 is TGTGCCAGCAGCTCAGGACAGGGGGCGAGGGGCTACACCTTC. Its protein is CASSSGQGARGYTF.

This sequence joins TRBV2 and TRBJ1-1; 7 nucleotides align to TRBD1. V was clipped by 1 base and J by 3 bases; unmatched bases: 5. The CDR3 has 15 amino acids. CDR1 and CDR2 (germline): SNHLY, FYNNEI. CDR3 loop: CASSEEGGAYTEAFF. CDR3 sequence (DNA): TGTGCCAGCAGTGAAGAAGGGGGCGCGTACACTGAAGCTTTCTTT. Full variable domain (outside the CDR3, taken from reference TRBV2 and TRBJ1-1): EPEVTQTPSHQVTQMGQEVILRCVPISNHLYFYWYRQILGQKVEFLVSFYNNEISEKSEIFDDQFSVERPDGSNFTLKIRSTKLEDSAMYFCASSEEGGAYTEAFFGQGTRLTVV.

This chain joins TRBV5-6 and TRBJ1-5, with D hard to call. The CDR3 spans 13 residues. V gave up 0 bases and J gave up 11 bases, with 12 bases separating them. Looked up from germline, CDR1 is SGHDT and CDR2 is YYEEEE. In DNA form, the CDR3 reads TGTGCCAGCAGCTTGGCTTTAGCATCAGCCCAGCATTTT. It is translated as CASSLALASAQHF. The full variable domain, in which reference TRBV5-6 and TRBJ1-5 provide the parts outside the CDR3, is DAGVTQSPTHLIKTRGQQVTLRCSPKSGHDTVSWYQQALGQGPQFIFQYYEEEERQRGNFPDRFSGHQFPNYSSELNVNALLLGDSALYLCASSLALASAQHFGDGTRLSIL.

This clone was detected a few times. This chain joins TRBV4-1 and TRBJ2-3, with 12 bases matching TRBD2. V gave up 4 bases and J gave up 1 base; unmatched junction bases: 6. Per germline, CDR1 MGHRA and CDR2 YSYEKL. CDR3 length: 17 amino acids. CDR3 in DNA: TGCGCCAGCAGCCCCTGGACTAGCGGGGAAGGCACAGATACGCAGTATTTT. It specifies CASSPWTSGEGTDTQYF.

This chain links TRBV9 with TRBJ2-1; D is perhaps TRBD2 (6 bases). Germline V gene lookup returns CDR1 SGDLS and CDR2 YYNGEE. The V end lost 1 base, the J end lost 8 bases, and 16 bases lay between the germline ends. This CDR3 has 15 residues. CDR3 amino acids: CASSVSLAEWDEQFF. CDR3 DNA sequence: TGTGCCAGCAGCGTATCATTAGCGGAGTGGGATGAGCAGTTCTTC.

The chain joins TRBV30 to TRBJ1-2; 7 bases match TRBD1. Germline lookup yields CDR1 GTSNPN and CDR2 SVGIG (reference sequence). Trimming took 3 bases from V and 3 from J; bases not matched to a gene: 7. The CDR3 is 14 amino acids. CDR3 region: CAWRFTGTDYGYTF. DNA for the CDR3: TGTGCCTGGAGGTTCACCGGGACAGACTATGGCTACACCTTC.

The V call is TRBV19, the J call TRBJ1-2; D might be TRBD1 (5 bases). Germline CDR1 LNHDA, CDR2 SQIVND (reference sequence). Deletions cut 5 bases from V and 4 bases from J, with 17 bases between. The CDR3 contains 15 residues. Here the CDR3 reads CASSAPRDGGYGYTF. CDR3 in DNA: TGTGCCAGTAGTGCTCCCAGGGATGGTGGCTATGGCTACACCTTC.

The J gene is TRBJ2-7, the V gene TRBV28, with 8 bases that match TRBD1. The CDR3 contains 14 residues. V was pared by 8 bases and J by 1 base, with 7 bases of the junction left unmatched. The germline CDR1 and CDR2 sequences are MDHEN and SYDVKM. The CDR3 loop is CASEGQGMSYEQYF. As DNA, the CDR3 is TGTGCCAGCGAAGGACAGGGTATGTCCTACGAGCAGTACTTC. The full variable domain, with the rest looked up from reference TRBV28 and TRBJ2-7, is DVKVTQSSRYLVKRTGEKVFLECVQDMDHENMFWYRQDPGLGLRLIYFSYDVKMKEKGDIPEGYSVSREKKERFSLILESASTNQTSMYLCASEGQGMSYEQYFGPGTRLTVT.

The V call is TRBV6-6, the J call TRBJ1-1; D gene unclear. The CDR3 is 11 residues long. Trimming stripped 6 bases from V and 3 bases from J, with 5 bases between. The V gene's germline CDR1 is MNHNY and CDR2 SVGAGI (reference sequence). CDR3 sequence reads: CASRLDTEAFF. In nucleotides, the CDR3 is TGTGCCAGCAGGCTAGACACTGAAGCTTTCTTT.

In the case of this clone: This sequence is one base from a far larger clone and is likely a read error. The identical CDR3 is also encoded by other nucleotide sequences in the sample. V and J are TRBV7-3 and TRBJ2-5, with D tentatively TRBD2 (6 bases). V was shortened by 5 bases and J by 5 bases, with 18 bases between the two germline ends. CDR1 and CDR2 from the germline V gene are SGHTA and FQGTGA. This CDR3 is built from 15 residues. Here the CDR3 reads CASSPSGDPRETQYF. CDR3 coding DNA: TGTGCCAGCAGCCCCTCGGGGGACCCACGGGAGACCCAGTACTTC.

The chain combines TRBV5-4 with TRBJ2-3; 10 bases map to TRBD2. The germline V gene has CDR1 SGHNT and CDR2 YYREEE (reference sequence). Trimming at V came to 0 bases and at J to 3 bases, leaving 7 bases not matched to a gene. This CDR3 is 17 amino acids long. The CDR3 DNA reads as TGTGCCAGCAGCTTGGGGGGTAGCGGGGGGCTGACAGATACGCAGTATTTT. Protein sequence: CASSLGGSGGLTDTQYF. Filled out from reference TRBV5-4 and TRBJ2-3, the complete variable domain reads ETGVTQSPTHLIKTRGQQVTLRCSSQSGHNTVSWYQQALGQGPQFIFQYYREEENGRGNFPPRFSGLQFPNYSSELNVNALELDDSALYLCASSLGGSGGLTDTQYFGPGTRLTVL.

The gene calls are TRBV19 and TRBJ1-6; 7 bases fit TRBD1. Germline-derived CDR1 and CDR2 are LNHDA and SQIVND (reference sequence). Trimming cost V 6 bases and J 4 bases; bases outside gene matches: 15. This CDR3 is built from 18 residues. The CDR3 DNA follows: TGTGCCAGTAGGGACCGAGGGACAGCGCAGTATTATAATTCACCCCTCCACTTT. Translating gives CASRDRGTAQYYNSPLHF.

The chain joins TRBV11-2 to TRBJ1-1; 8 positions agree with TRBD1. The germline gives CDR1 SGHAT, CDR2 FQNNGV. Trimming removed 4 bases from V and 8 bases from J; junction bases left unmatched: 6. CDR3 length: 13 residues. The CDR3 DNA reads as TGTGCCAGCAGCTGGACAGGGCGGTTGGAAGCTTTCTTT. Amino acid sequence: CASSWTGRLEAFF.

V is TRBV28 and J is TRBJ2-1; 11 bases are shared with TRBD2. With 6 bases clipped from V and 7 bases from J, the junction kept 8 bases outside the gene matches. CDR3 size: 15 residues. In germline, CDR1 is MDHEN, CDR2 SYDVKM. Written as DNA, the CDR3 is TGTGCCAGCAGGCCCGGGACTAGCGGTAATAATGAGCAGTTCTTC. This codes for CASRPGTSGNNEQFF.

This chain connects TRBV6-6 to TRBJ1-2, with 9 bases matching TRBD1. The V gene's germline CDR1 is MNHNY and CDR2 SVGAGI (reference sequence). The CDR3 covers 13 residues. V lost 5 bases, J lost 7 bases, and 5 bases stayed unmatched. The chain's CDR3 is CASSDTGGSGYTF. DNA of the CDR3: TGTGCCAGCAGTGATACAGGGGGCTCTGGCTACACCTTC.

This rearrangement joins TRBV7-9 to TRBJ1-6; no definite D call. There are 13 residues in the CDR3. Germline-derived CDR1 and CDR2 are SEHNR and FQNEAQ (reference sequence). Trimming removed 8 bases from V and 7 bases from J, with 12 bases in between. The chain's CDR3 is CASAWSENSPLHF. In DNA, the CDR3 is TGTGCCAGCGCGTGGTCCGAGAATTCACCCCTCCACTTT. The full variable domain, with the rest looked up from reference TRBV7-9 and TRBJ1-6, is DTGVSQNPRHKITKRGQNVTFRCDPISEHNRLYWYRQTLGQGPEFLTYFQNEAQLEKSRLLSDRFSAERPKGSFSTLEIQRTEQGDSAMYLCASAWSENSPLHFGNGTRLTVT.

The rearrangement uses TRBV11-2 and TRBJ1-1, with D uncertain. This CDR3 spans 12 amino acids. Germline CDR1 is SGHAT and CDR2 is FQNNGV. Deletions cut 3 bases from V and 5 bases from J, with 7 bases between. This chain's CDR3 is CASSLGRTEAFF. DNA for the CDR3: TGTGCCAGCAGCTTGGGGAGAACTGAAGCTTTCTTT.

CDR3: CTDRVEVNPGELFF. The CDR3 DNA follows: TGTACTGACAGGGTTGAAGTCAACCCCGGGGAGCTGTTTTTT. The chain carries TRBV27 and TRBJ2-2; 7 bases agree with TRBD1. CDR1 is MNHEY, CDR2 SMNVEV, per germline (reference sequence). The CDR3 contains 14 residues.

This clone was observed a handful of times. The chain carries TRBV19 and TRBJ2-3; the match to TRBD1 covers 9 bases. Germline-derived CDR1 and CDR2 are LNHDA and SQIVND (reference sequence). V dropped 3 bases and J dropped 2; count of bases not matched to a gene: 3. The CDR3 length is 15 residues. In DNA, the CDR3 is TGTGCCAGTAGTATTGGGACAGGGCACACAGATACGCAGTATTTT. It codes for CASSIGTGHTDTQYF.

This clone was seen a few times. The chain recombines TRBV11-2 with TRBJ1-1; possible D gene TRBD1, 5 bases. This CDR3 region has 16 residues. V lost 3 bases and J lost 5, with 19 bases in between. Germline V gene lookup returns CDR1 SGHAT and CDR2 FQNNGV. CDR3 in DNA: TGTGCCAGCAGCTTGGGGGTCGGGGGTTTAGGGACTGAAGCTTTCTTT. This translates into CASSLGVGGLGTEAFF.

This sequence joins TRBV5-6 and TRBJ1-1; D ambiguous. Germline loops: CDR1 SGHDT, CDR2 YYEEEE. Between the trimmed V and J ends, which lost 1 base and 1 base, there was a span of 8 bases. This CDR3 is 14 amino acids long. CDR3 sequence: CASSLYAGNTEAFF. The DNA for the CDR3 is TGTGCCAGCAGCTTGTATGCAGGGAACACTGAAGCTTTCTTT.

This clone has only a few counts. The V gene is TRBV6-5, the J gene TRBJ1-2; D is perhaps TRBD1 (5 bases). Per germline, CDR1 MNHEY and CDR2 SVGAGI. The CDR3 has 15 residues. V was trimmed by 7 bases and J by 4 bases, leaving 19 bases between them. In nucleotides, the CDR3 is TGTGCCAGCACTCCCGGAATCGGACAAACCTATGGCTACACCTTC. This encodes CASTPGIGQTYGYTF.

This sequence joins TRBV10-1 and TRBJ2-7; possibly TRBD2 for D (5 bases). CDR3 size: 12 residues. Germline CDR1 and CDR2: WNHNN and SYGVQD (reference sequence). Trimming took 3 bases from V and 7 from J, leaving 10 bases between them. The CDR3 nucleotides read TGCGCCAGCAGTGACGGGGTAGGTGAGCAGTACTTC. Translation gives CASSDGVGEQYF.